This T cell receptor (beta chain) came from a study of OX40 agonist ivuxolimab in advanced cancers. A note on the overall study: Ivuxolimab was a fully human IgG2 agonistic monoclonal antibody targeting the costimulatory receptor OX40 (CD134). Intravenous ivuxolimab was administered to patients every 2 weeks at six dose levels: 0.01, 0.1, 0.3, 1.5, 3 and 10 mg/kg. Of the approximately 54 dose-escalation patients, hepatocellular carcinoma was present in around 20, melanoma in roughly 15, renal cell carcinoma in 9 and head and neck cancer in 9. The dose-escalation cohort was about 83% male with a mean age of around 62 years, ranging from roughly 23 to 79. Prior anti-PD-1, anti-PD-L1 or anti-CTLA-4 therapy was permitted, and approximately 39% of dose-escalation patients had received checkpoint inhibitors. Partial responses were achieved by three dose-escalation patients, of whom one had hepatocellular carcinoma and two had cutaneous melanoma. The purpose of peripheral TCRbeta sequencing was to test whether ivuxolimab changed TCR sequence diversity and led to clonal T-cell expansion. The monotherapy dose-escalation portion (N of about 50 patients) of the phase I ivuxolimab trial is reported in the paper.

Findings and caveats that apply to the study as a whole: The antigen specificity of the peripheral T cells that underwent clonal expansion was not determined. Partial responders in the 0.1-3.0 mg/kg groups had among the lowest normalized peripheral clonal expansion, especially among CD8+ T cells. After ivuxolimab, CD8+ T cells had more expanded clones than CD4+ T cells on average. Low levels of normalized T-cell clonal expansion were also shown by some nonresponding patients. At doses of 0.1 to 3.0 mg/kg, clonal expansion of both CD4+ and CD8+ T cells in blood was seen between baseline and week 6.

For this clone: Its recognized antigen is unknown. No base quality values were provided; no much bigger clone lies one nucleotide off.

To sequence the TCRbeta CDR3 region, genomic DNA was isolated from the sorted cells. The immunoSEQ Assay was used to sequence the TCRbeta CDR3 regions. The clones in this table, taken by TCRdb from immuneACCESS, are in-frame only. Not every clone is retained; where verified, under half of the shortfall comes from an unresolved V gene, and the cause of the rest is unknown. The sample table contains 72,000 or so clones; only one count was recorded for about 85% of them. The ten largest account for roughly 1.3% of the sample. Sequences SGHNT (CDR1) and YENEEA (CDR2) are obtained from the germline V gene. The CDR3 numbers 14 residues from cysteine through phenylalanine. Only the CDR3 part of the read is kept: 42 bases, read in frame from the first base. V is pared back by 0 bases and J by 6 bases, with 9 bases lying between the germline termini. Patients with autoimmune disease history or receiving systemic immunosuppression were excluded from the trial. Peripheral blood for TCR sequencing was collected from all dose cohorts at baseline, on cycle 4 day 1, and on cycle 7 day 1. The samples were taken from a phase I, first-in-human, multicenter, open-label dose-escalation trial of ivuxolimab. The trial enrolled adults with locally advanced or metastatic head and neck squamous cell, hepatocellular, melanoma or renal cell carcinoma. Before TCR sequencing, CD4+ and CD8+ T cells were separately sorted from peripheral blood.

The sequencing used CD4+ or CD8+ T cells sorted from blood, collected in a trial of the OX40 agonist ivuxolimab. The V and J genes are TRBV11-3 and TRBJ2-1, with TRBD1 perhaps the D gene, on 5 matching bases. The source is an adult with an advanced solid tumor such as melanoma, head and neck, liver or kidney cancer. The CDR3 here reads CASSLDPTANEQFF. The nucleotide sequence is given as TGTGCCAGCAGCTTAGATCCGACAGCCAATGAGCAGTTCTTC.